These 14 T cell receptor beta chains came from one sample sequenced in a study of blood T cell repertoires in COVID-19. Using immunoSEQ multiplex PCR, the repertoire was profiled, and TCRdb retains in-frame clones only, with some absent. This table has about 76,000 clones, around nine tenths appearing once. The sample comprised peripheral blood. Receptors originate from a human donor in a cohort sampled during active COVID-19.

The V call is TRBV10-3, the J call TRBJ2-5; TRBD2 agrees at 7 bases. This CDR3 comprises 15 residues. CDR1 and CDR2 from the germline V gene are ENHRY and SYGVKD. The ends lost 3 bases at V and 5 bases at J; junction bases unmatched: 9. The CDR3 sequence: CAISDGGRGGETQYF. CDR3 bases: TGTGCCATCAGTGACGGTGGGAGGGGTGGCGAGACCCAGTACTTC.

V is TRBV30 and J is TRBJ2-7; 8 bases agree with TRBD1. The length of the CDR3 is 14 residues. Germline CDR1 reads GTSNPN; CDR2 reads SVGIG (reference sequence). V gave up 2 bases and J gave up 5 bases; unmatched junction bases: 8. The CDR3 loop reads CAWSREDRAHEQYF. CDR3 sequence (DNA): TGTGCCTGGAGTAGGGAGGACAGGGCCCACGAGCAGTACTTC.

The V call is TRBV15, the J call TRBJ2-5; 8 nucleotides agree with TRBD1. The CDR3 consists of 14 residues. Per the germline V gene, CDR1 is LNHNV and CDR2 is YYDKDF (reference sequence). V trimming: 5 bases; J trimming: 5 bases; junction bases outside the gene matches: 7. The chain's CDR3 is CATSAQGAGETQYF. The CDR3 nucleotides are TGTGCCACCAGCGCCCAGGGGGCGGGGGAGACCCAGTACTTC.

The chain recombines TRBV4-2 with TRBJ1-1, with TRBD1 matching 7 bases. This CDR3 comprises 16 residues. V gave up 5 bases and J gave up 7 bases; unmatched junction bases: 16. Germline V gene lookup returns CDR1 LGHNA and CDR2 YNFKEQ. The CDR3 nucleotides read TGTGCCAGCAGCAACTCCCTCTCCGGGACAGCCGTTGAAGCTTTCTTT. Translating gives CASSNSLSGTAVEAFF.

This rearrangement joins TRBV7-9 to TRBJ2-2; possibly TRBD1 for D (6 bases). V was shortened by 6 bases and J by 5 bases, with 16 bases between the two germline ends. The CDR3 is 15 residues long. Per germline, CDR1 SEHNR and CDR2 FQNEAQ (reference sequence). The chain's CDR3 is CASRPPGQRTGELFF. The CDR3 DNA reads TGTGCCAGCAGACCACCGGGACAAAGAACCGGGGAGCTGTTTTTT.

The chain recombines TRBV4-3 with TRBJ2-7; D is perhaps TRBD2 (6 bases). Trimming took 5 bases from V and 2 from J, leaving 16 bases between them. From germline, CDR1 is LGHNA and CDR2 YSLEER. The CDR3 runs 15 residues. CDR3 sequence reads: CASSFGREVPYEQYF. The CDR3 DNA reads as TGCGCCAGCAGCTTCGGCAGGGAGGTTCCCTACGAGCAGTACTTC.

The rearrangement links TRBV9 to TRBJ2-3, with unresolved D. Between the trimmed V and J ends, which lost 4 bases and 0 bases, there was a span of 6 bases. Germline CDR1 reads SGDLS; CDR2 reads YYNGEE. CDR3 length: 13 residues. CDR3 coding DNA: TGTGCCAGCAGCATTTCTAGCACAGATACGCAGTATTTT. Translated, it gives CASSISSTDTQYF.

The rearrangement joins TRBV7-9 to TRBJ1-3, with 7 bases aligning to TRBD1. Germline CDR1 SEHNR, CDR2 FQNEAQ (reference sequence). The CDR3 has 16 residues. Trimming cost V 4 bases and J 1 base; bases outside gene matches: 7. The CDR3 here is CASSSTGVPSGNTIYF. The DNA for the CDR3 is TGTGCCAGCAGCTCCACAGGGGTCCCATCTGGAAACACCATATATTTT.

This clone was detected a few times. J is TRBJ2-5 and V is TRBV6-5; D is ambiguous. V lost 5 bases and J lost 2, with 12 bases in between. This CDR3 contains 14 residues. In germline, CDR1 is MNHEY, CDR2 SVGAGI. CDR3 in DNA: TGTGCCAGCAGTAATATCGGAGTGCAAGAGACCCAGTACTTC. Translating gives CASSNIGVQETQYF.

The chain has TRBV6-5 and TRBJ1-2; D is perhaps TRBD1 (5 bases). Trimming removed 5 bases from V and 4 bases from J, with 11 bases in between. This CDR3 has 13 amino acids. From germline, CDR1 is MNHEY and CDR2 SVGAGI. CDR3 nucleotide sequence: TGTGCCAGCAGTCCGACAGCTTTCTATGGCTACACCTTC. As protein: CASSPTAFYGYTF.

The chain couples TRBV24-1 to TRBJ2-7, with 7 bases matching TRBD1. CDR3 size: 14 residues. The germline V gene has CDR1 KGHDR and CDR2 SFDVKD. J lost 2 bases, V lost 4 bases, and 4 bases had no gene match. CDR3 DNA sequence: TGTGCCACCAGTGACCCCGACAGGGCCTACGAGCAGTACTTC. Residues: CATSDPDRAYEQYF.

The rearrangement links TRBV4-1 to TRBJ2-1; possible D gene TRBD2, 6 bases. With 2 bases removed from V and 9 bases from J, the gap between germline ends came to 14 bases. From germline, CDR1 is MGHRA and CDR2 YSYEKL. The CDR3 runs 14 residues. CDR3 nucleotides: TGCGCCAGCAGCCAAAATGGCCTAGCGATTGAGCAGTTCTTC. Its protein is CASSQNGLAIEQFF.

This chain joins TRBV30 and TRBJ1-6; 9 bases map to TRBD1. V gave up 0 bases and J gave up 7 bases; unmatched junction bases: 4. Per the germline V gene, CDR1 is GTSNPN and CDR2 is SVGIG (reference sequence). The CDR3 runs to 15 residues. CDR3 in DNA: TGTGCCTGGAGTGTATCCGGACAGGGGAATTCACCCCTCCACTTT. It specifies CAWSVSGQGNSPLHF.

This chain uses TRBV2 with TRBJ1-5; D not resolved. Germline V gene data show CDR1 as SNHLY and CDR2 as FYNNEI. There are 14 residues in the CDR3. Trimming took off 5 bases at V and 3 bases at J, with 11 bases between the two ends. This chain's CDR3 is CASSRDTDNQPQHF. Here the CDR3 DNA reads TGTGCCAGCAGTAGAGACACCGACAATCAGCCCCAGCATTTT.